The following is a TCR beta chain sequence with its context. The CDR3 extends over 16 amino acids. Germline CDR1 reads MDHEN; CDR2 reads SYDVKM. Trimming shortened V by 5 bases and J by 6 bases, and 22 bases separated the two germline ends. Assay: immunoSEQ multiplex PCR; the TCRdb copy retains only in-frame clones and omits some. The table shows about 79,000 clones, with 75% to 90% occurring only once. The data originate from a study of blood T cell repertoires in COVID-19. The clonotype originates from a man aged 65-85 years with active or convalescent COVID-19. The sample comprised peripheral blood. This chain connects TRBV28 to TRBJ1-1; D is perhaps TRBD1 (5 bases). As DNA, the CDR3 is TGTGCCAGCAGTGAACCCCGGGGGAGGATCGTCCCTGAAGCTTTCTTT. This gives the protein CASSEPRGRIVPEAFF.